Following are 20 T cell receptor beta chains from one sample sequenced in a study of blood T cell repertoires in COVID-19. Using immunoSEQ multiplex PCR, the repertoire was profiled, and TCRdb retains in-frame clones only, with some absent. The table shows about 200,000 clones, with approximately 81% occurring only once. Sample: peripheral blood. These receptors all stem from a woman older than 75 with acute or convalescent COVID-19.

This rearrangement joins TRBV18 to TRBJ1-3; 9 bases are a match to TRBD1. V shed 3 bases, J shed 2 bases, and the junction held 8 bases outside the gene matches. The CDR3 has 17 amino acids. CDR1 is KGHSH and CDR2 is LQKENI in the germline V gene. The CDR3, as DNA: TGTGCCAGCTCACCTATCCGGGACAGGGAAGCTGGAAACACCATATATTTT. This codes for CASSPIRDREAGNTIYF.

The chain uses TRBV6-5 and TRBJ2-6; weak D call: TRBD2 (5 bases). The V end lost 2 bases, the J end lost 1 base, and 6 bases lay between the germline ends. The CDR3 is made up of 15 amino acids. The V gene's germline CDR1 is MNHEY and CDR2 SVGAGI. The CDR3: CASSYRGSGANVLTF. CDR3 sequence (DNA): TGTGCCAGCAGTTACCGGGGATCTGGGGCCAACGTCCTGACTTTC.

CDR3 bases: TGTGCCAGCAGCTTGGGGGGGATCAATGAGCAGTTCTTC. Encoded protein: CASSLGGINEQFF. The rearrangement links TRBV11-3 to TRBJ2-1, with 7 positions matching TRBD2. V lost 3 bases, J lost 6 bases, and 2 bases stayed unmatched. Germline CDR1 reads SGHNT; CDR2 reads YENEEA. This CDR3 is built from 13 residues.

The CDR3 DNA is TGTGCCACCAGTGACGGGACAGGGTTTAACGAGCAGTACTTC. It is translated as CATSDGTGFNEQYF. The rearrangement links TRBV24-1 to TRBJ2-7, with TRBD1 matching over 9 bases. V dropped 4 bases and J dropped 5; count of bases not matched to a gene: 5. The CDR3 is 14 amino acids. Germline V lookup: CDR1 KGHDR, CDR2 SFDVKD.

The V and J genes are TRBV3-1 (or the pseudogene TRBV3-2) and TRBJ2-1; TRBD2 matches at 15 bases. The CDR3 covers 17 residues. CDR1 and CDR2 from the germline V gene are LGHDT and YNNKEL (reference sequence). The V gene end was trimmed by 3 bases and the J gene end by 8 bases; junction bases not matched to a gene: 8. As DNA, the CDR3 is TGTGCCAGCAGCCATTACCAGGGACTAGCGGGAGGACATGAGCAGTTCTTC. Amino acids: CASSHYQGLAGGHEQFF.

This clone was observed a few times. The gene calls are TRBV27 and TRBJ1-1; no reliable D call. Germline-derived CDR1 and CDR2 are MNHEY and SMNVEV (reference sequence). The V and J ends lost 3 bases and 1 base respectively, with 9 bases between them. The CDR3 has 14 residues. CDR3 region: CASSLNSGNTEAFF. The CDR3 DNA reads as TGTGCCAGCAGTTTGAACTCCGGGAACACTGAAGCTTTCTTT.

For the CDR3, the DNA is TGCGCCAGCAGCCAAGGACTAGCGGGACCCTACGAGCAGTACTTC. It is translated as CASSQGLAGPYEQYF. The rearrangement joins TRBV4-1 to TRBJ2-7, with 11 bases matching TRBD2. V was clipped by 1 base and J by 2 bases; unmatched bases: 1. The CDR3 sequence is 15 residues long. In germline, CDR1 is MGHRA, CDR2 YSYEKL.

This clone is a singleton in its sample. V and J are TRBV18 and TRBJ2-2; D possibly corresponds to TRBD1 (5 bases). Between the trimmed V and J ends, which lost 7 bases and 6 bases, there was a span of 15 bases. CDR3 length: 14 residues. Germline V gives CDR1 KGHSH, CDR2 LQKENI. The CDR3: CASFPSRVPGELFF. For the CDR3, the DNA is TGTGCCAGCTTCCCCTCCAGGGTTCCCGGGGAGCTGTTTTTT.

The chain joins TRBV29-1 to TRBJ2-4, with D perhaps matching TRBD1 (6 bases). The germline V gene has CDR1 SQVTM and CDR2 ANQGSEA. Trimming cost V 3 bases and J 5 bases, with 8 bases left between them. The CDR3 loop spans 12 amino acids. DNA for the CDR3: TGCAGCGTTGATACAGGGCAAAACATTCAGTACTTC. Residues: CSVDTGQNIQYF.

This chain uses TRBV7-9 with TRBJ1-1; 7 nucleotides agree with TRBD1. The V and J ends lost 2 bases and 0 bases, in that order; junction bases with no gene match: 9. This CDR3 has 17 residues. Germline V gene lookup returns CDR1 SEHNR and CDR2 FQNEAQ (reference sequence). In DNA form, the CDR3 reads TGTGCCAGCAGCTTAACCCAGGGACAGCTCATGAACACTGAAGCTTTCTTT. This translates into CASSLTQGQLMNTEAFF. Full variable domain (missing parts from reference TRBV7-9 and TRBJ1-1): DTGVSQNPRHKITKRGQNVTFRCDPISEHNRLYWYRQTLGQGPEFLTYFQNEAQLEKSRLLSDRFSAERPKGSFSTLEIQRTEQGDSAMYLCASSLTQGQLMNTEAFFGQGTRLTVV.

The V gene is TRBV9, the J gene TRBJ1-3; D not certain. Germline V CDR1 and CDR2: SGDLS, YYNGEE. Trimming took 6 bases from V and 2 from J, leaving 12 bases between them. This CDR3 has 14 residues. The CDR3 coding sequence is TGTGCCAGCAAACCAACTCATACTGGAAACACCATATATTTT. Its translation is CASKPTHTGNTIYF.

The chain is built from TRBV5-6 and TRBJ1-1; D may be TRBD1 (5 bases). CDR3 length equals 11 residues. Trimming cost V 0 bases and J 8 bases, with 5 bases left between them. Germline values: CDR1 SGHDT, CDR2 YYEEEE. CDR3 protein: CASSLEGEAFF. The DNA of the CDR3 is TGTGCCAGCAGCTTGGAGGGGGAAGCTTTCTTT.

V usage is TRBV2 and J usage is TRBJ2-3, with 7 bases fitting TRBD2. Germline V gives CDR1 SNHLY, CDR2 FYNNEI. J gave up 2 bases and V 3 bases, and 11 bases lay outside the gene matches. The CDR3 spans 17 residues. The CDR3 here is CASSEARLAEDTDTQYF. The DNA for the CDR3 is TGTGCCAGCAGTGAGGCCCGACTAGCTGAAGACACAGATACGCAGTATTTT.

The V gene is TRBV19, the J gene TRBJ2-2; 10 positions match TRBD1. The CDR3 loop spans 17 amino acids. The germline CDR1 and CDR2 sequences are LNHDA and SQIVND (reference sequence). V lost 2 bases and J lost 6; bases outside the gene matches: 9. Here the CDR3 reads CASSIRQGARLAGELFF. The DNA of the CDR3 is TGTGCCAGTAGTATAAGACAGGGGGCGCGTCTTGCCGGGGAGCTGTTTTTT.

This chain links TRBV29-1 with TRBJ2-3; 8 nucleotides match TRBD2. Germline-derived CDR1 and CDR2 are SQVTM and ANQGSEA. V gave up 5 bases and J gave up 9 bases; unmatched junction bases: 7. The CDR3 is 12 residues long. Here the CDR3 reads CSVNREGSTQYF. In nucleotides, the CDR3 is TGCAGCGTTAATCGGGAGGGATCCACGCAGTATTTT.

This rearrangement joins TRBV11-3 to TRBJ2-1; 7 bases line up with TRBD1. The germline CDR1 and CDR2 sequences are SGHNT and YENEEA. CDR3 length equals 15 residues. V lost 5 bases and J lost 2; bases outside the gene matches: 6. CDR3 nucleotide sequence: TGTGCCAGCAGCCAGAGACAGGGACCCTACAATGAGCAGTTCTTC. This gives the protein CASSQRQGPYNEQFF. Supplemented by reference TRBV11-3 and TRBJ2-1, the full variable domain reads EAGVVQSPRYKIIEKKQPVAFWCNPISGHNTLYWYLQNLGQGPELLIRYENEEAVDDSQLPKDRFSAERLKGVDSTLKIQPAELGDSAVYLCASSQRQGPYNEQFFGPGTRLTVL.

The chain combines TRBV7-2 with TRBJ2-4, with 7 positions matching TRBD2. Germline values: CDR1 SGHTA, CDR2 FQGNSA. CDR3 size: 16 residues. V shed 1 base and J 0 bases; nucleotides not matched to a gene: 3. CDR3 in DNA: TGTGCCAGCAGCTTAGAGCGGGGCCTAGCCAAAAACATTCAGTACTTC. Amino acid sequence: CASSLERGLAKNIQYF.

The CDR3 DNA reads TGTGCCAGCAGCCGGACAGGGCTGAACACTGAAGCTTTCTTT. Amino acid sequence: CASSRTGLNTEAFF. This rearrangement joins TRBV7-2 to TRBJ1-1; TRBD1 aligns across 8 bases. V lost 5 bases to trimming and J lost 0 bases; unmatched junction nucleotides: 2. Germline V gives CDR1 SGHTA, CDR2 FQGNSA. The CDR3 runs to 14 residues.

This clone has a single count. The rearrangement uses TRBV7-9 and TRBJ2-7; D possibly corresponds to TRBD2 (6 bases). Germline values: CDR1 SEHNR, CDR2 FQNEAQ (reference sequence). Trimming cost V 5 bases and J 4 bases, with 12 bases left between them. There are 13 residues in the CDR3. CDR3 nucleotide sequence: TGTGCCAGCAGCCGGGGACTCAATTACGAGCAGTACTTC. Encoded protein: CASSRGLNYEQYF. Looking up the rest from reference TRBV7-9 and TRBJ2-7 gives the full variable domain: DTGVSQNPRHKITKRGQNVTFRCDPISEHNRLYWYRQTLGQGPEFLTYFQNEAQLEKSRLLSDRFSAERPKGSFSTLEIQRTEQGDSAMYLCASSRGLNYEQYFGPGTRLTVT.

The J gene is TRBJ2-7, the V gene TRBV5-1; maybe TRBD1 (5 bases). Between the trimmed V and J ends, which lost 5 bases and 11 bases, there was a span of 14 bases. This CDR3 has 11 amino acids. The germline CDR1 and CDR2 sequences are SGHRS and YFSETQ. The CDR3 DNA sequence: TGCGCCAGCAGGGCAGGGCCAGAAGAGTACTTC. Translated: CASRAGPEEYF.